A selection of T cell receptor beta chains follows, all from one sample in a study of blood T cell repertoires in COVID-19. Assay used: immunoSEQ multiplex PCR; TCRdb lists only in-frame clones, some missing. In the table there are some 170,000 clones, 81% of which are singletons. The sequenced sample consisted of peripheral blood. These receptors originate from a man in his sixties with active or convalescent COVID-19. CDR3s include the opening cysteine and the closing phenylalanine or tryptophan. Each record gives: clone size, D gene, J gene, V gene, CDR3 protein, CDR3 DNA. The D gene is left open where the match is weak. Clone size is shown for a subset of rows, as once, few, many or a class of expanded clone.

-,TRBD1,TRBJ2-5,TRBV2,CASSLDRIAQETQYF,TGTGCCAGCAGTCTGGACAGGATAGCCCAAGAGACCCAGTACTTC
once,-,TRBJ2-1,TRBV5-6,CASSLGLEFNNEQFF,TGTGCCAGCAGCTTGGGACTAGAATTCAACAATGAGCAGTTCTTC
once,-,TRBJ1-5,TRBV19,CASSIGPQTSNQPQHF,TGTGCCAGTAGTATAGGGCCACAGACTAGCAATCAGCCCCAGCATTTT
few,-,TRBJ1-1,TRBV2,CASSEERGLTEAFF,TGTGCCAGCAGTGAAGAGCGGGGGCTCACTGAAGCTTTCTTT
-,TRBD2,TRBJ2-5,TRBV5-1,CASRPTSGSHETQYF,TGCGCCAGCAGGCCTACTAGCGGGAGTCACGAGACCCAGTACTTC
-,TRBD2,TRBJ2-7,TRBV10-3,CAIRERGESYEQYF,TGTGCCATCAGGGAGCGGGGGGAATCCTACGAGCAGTACTTC
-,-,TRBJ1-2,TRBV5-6,CASSRTRDIWGLNYGYTF,TGTGCCAGCAGCCGTACCCGGGACATTTGGGGGCTTAACTATGGCTACACCTTC
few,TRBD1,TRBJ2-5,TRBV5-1,CASSLGQGREETQYF,TGCGCCAGCAGCCTAGGACAGGGGAGGGAAGAGACCCAGTACTTC
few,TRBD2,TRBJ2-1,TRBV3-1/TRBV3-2,CASSQGWGGFDEQFF,TGTGCCAGCAGCCAAGGCTGGGGGGGTTTCGATGAGCAGTTCTTC
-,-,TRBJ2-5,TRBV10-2,CASGKQGGETQYF,TGCGCCAGCGGAAAACAGGGTGGGGAGACCCAGTACTTC
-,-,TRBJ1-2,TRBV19,CASRFEGRYGYTF,TGTGCCAGTAGGTTCGAGGGTCGGTATGGCTACACCTTC
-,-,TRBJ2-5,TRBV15,CATSRDRTTAGETQYF,TGTGCCACCAGCAGAGATAGAACAACCGCCGGGGAGACCCAGTACTTC
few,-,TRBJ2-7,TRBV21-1,CASSKPNLGRRDQYF,TGTGCCAGCAGCAAACCGAATTTAGGGAGACGGGATCAATACTTC
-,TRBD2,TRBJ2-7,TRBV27,CASSSRTSGTYEQYF,TGTGCCAGCAGTTCACGGACTAGCGGGACCTACGAGCAGTACTTC
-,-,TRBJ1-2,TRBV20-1,CSARSYGYTF,TGCAGTGCTAGGAGCTATGGCTACACCTTC
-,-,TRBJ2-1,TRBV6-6,CASSYGQSSYNEQFF,TGTGCCAGCAGTTACGGACAGAGCTCCTACAATGAGCAGTTCTTC
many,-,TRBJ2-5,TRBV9,CASSGRGRQQETQYF,TGTGCCAGCAGCGGCCGGGGGAGACAGCAAGAGACCCAGTACTTC